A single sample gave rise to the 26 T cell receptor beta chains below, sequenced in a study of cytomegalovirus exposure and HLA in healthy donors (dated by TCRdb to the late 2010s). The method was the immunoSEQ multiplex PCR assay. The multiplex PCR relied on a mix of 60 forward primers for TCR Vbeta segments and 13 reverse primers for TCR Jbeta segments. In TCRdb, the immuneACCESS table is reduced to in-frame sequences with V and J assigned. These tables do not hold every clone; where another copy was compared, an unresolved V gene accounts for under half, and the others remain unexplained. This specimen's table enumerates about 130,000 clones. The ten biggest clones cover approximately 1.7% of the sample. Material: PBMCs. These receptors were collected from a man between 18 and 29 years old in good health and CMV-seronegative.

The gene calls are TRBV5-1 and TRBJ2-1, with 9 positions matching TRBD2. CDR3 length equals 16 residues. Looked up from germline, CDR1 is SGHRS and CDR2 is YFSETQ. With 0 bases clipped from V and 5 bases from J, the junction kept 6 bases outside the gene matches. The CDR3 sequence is CASSLETSGAHNEQFF. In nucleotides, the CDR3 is TGCGCCAGCAGCTTGGAGACTAGCGGAGCTCACAATGAGCAGTTCTTC.

The CDR3 DNA sequence: TGTGCCTGGAACGACAGGGGACAAAATTCACCCCTCCACTTT. Residues: CAWNDRGQNSPLHF. The chain employs TRBV30 and TRBJ1-6; the match to TRBD1 covers 8 bases. CDR1 and CDR2 from the germline V gene are GTSNPN and SVGIG (reference sequence). J gave up 7 bases and V 4 bases, and 6 bases lay outside the gene matches. The CDR3 sequence is 14 residues long. Supplemented by reference TRBV30 and TRBJ1-6, the full variable domain reads SQTIHQWPATLVQPVGSPLSLECTVEGTSNPNLYWYRQAAGRGLQLLFYSVGIGQISSEVPQNLSASRPQDRQFILSSKKLLLSDSGFYLCAWNDRGQNSPLHFGNGTRLTVT.

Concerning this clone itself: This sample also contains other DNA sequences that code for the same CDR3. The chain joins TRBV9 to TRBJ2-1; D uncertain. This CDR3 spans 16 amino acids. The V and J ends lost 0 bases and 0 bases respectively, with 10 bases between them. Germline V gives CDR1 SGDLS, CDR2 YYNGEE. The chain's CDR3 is CASSVGGGGSYNEQFF. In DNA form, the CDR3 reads TGTGCCAGCAGCGTAGGTGGCGGTGGCTCCTACAATGAGCAGTTCTTC.

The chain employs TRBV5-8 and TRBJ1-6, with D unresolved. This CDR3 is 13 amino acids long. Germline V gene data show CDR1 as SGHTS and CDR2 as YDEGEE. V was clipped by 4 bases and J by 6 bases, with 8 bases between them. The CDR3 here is CASSQPINSPLHF. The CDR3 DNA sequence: TGTGCCAGCAGCCAACCTATTAATTCACCCCTCCACTTT.

The CDR3 DNA reads TGTGCCAGCAGCGTACAGGGGTTGGAGACCCAGTACTTC. Residues: CASSVQGLETQYF. V and J are TRBV5-4 and TRBJ2-5, with 7 positions matching TRBD1. The CDR3 is 13 amino acids. After removal of 4 bases from V and 5 bases from J, the junction contained 5 bases not matched to a gene. Germline V gene lookup returns CDR1 SGHNT and CDR2 YYREEE (reference sequence).

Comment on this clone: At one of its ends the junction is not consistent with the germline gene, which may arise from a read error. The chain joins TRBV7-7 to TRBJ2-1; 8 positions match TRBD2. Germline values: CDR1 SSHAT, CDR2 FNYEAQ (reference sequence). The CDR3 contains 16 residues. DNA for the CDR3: TGTGCTAGCAGCTTAGAAAGAGCGGGAGAACTCGATGAGCAGTTCTTC. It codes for CASSLERAGELDEQFF.

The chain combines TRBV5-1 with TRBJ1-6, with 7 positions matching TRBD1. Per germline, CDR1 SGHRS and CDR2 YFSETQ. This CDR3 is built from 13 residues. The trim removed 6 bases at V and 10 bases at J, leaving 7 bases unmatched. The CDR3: CASTRDSLSPLHF. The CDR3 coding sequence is TGCGCCAGCACCCGGGACAGTTTATCACCCCTCCACTTT.

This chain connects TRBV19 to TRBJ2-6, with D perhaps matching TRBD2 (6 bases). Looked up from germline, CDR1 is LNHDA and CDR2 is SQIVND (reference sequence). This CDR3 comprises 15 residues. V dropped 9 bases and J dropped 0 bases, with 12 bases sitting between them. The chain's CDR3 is CASGGLSSGANVLTF. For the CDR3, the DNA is TGTGCCAGCGGGGGTCTGAGCTCTGGGGCCAACGTCCTGACTTTC.

CDR3 coding DNA: TGTGCCACCAGCATGGAGAATTTGGCGGGAGTTACAGATACGCAGTATTTT. Protein product: CATSMENLAGVTDTQYF. The chain links TRBV15 to TRBJ2-3; 7 positions agree with TRBD2. V trimming: 4 bases; J trimming: 3 bases; junction bases outside the gene matches: 13. CDR1 is LNHNV and CDR2 is YYDKDF in the germline V gene (reference sequence). This CDR3 contains 17 residues. The variable domain in full, completed from reference TRBV15 and TRBJ2-3, reads DAMVIQNPRYQVTQFGKPVTLSCSQTLNHNVMYWYQQKSSQAPKLLFHYYDKDFNNEADTPDNFQSRRPNTSFCFLDIRSPGLGDTAMYLCATSMENLAGVTDTQYFGPGTRLTVL.

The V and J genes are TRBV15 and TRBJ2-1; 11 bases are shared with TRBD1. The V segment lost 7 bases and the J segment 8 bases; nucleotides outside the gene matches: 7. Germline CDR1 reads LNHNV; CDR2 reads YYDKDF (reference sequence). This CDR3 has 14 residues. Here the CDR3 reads CATKGTGGLDEQFF. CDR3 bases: TGTGCCACCAAGGGGACAGGGGGACTGGATGAGCAGTTCTTC.

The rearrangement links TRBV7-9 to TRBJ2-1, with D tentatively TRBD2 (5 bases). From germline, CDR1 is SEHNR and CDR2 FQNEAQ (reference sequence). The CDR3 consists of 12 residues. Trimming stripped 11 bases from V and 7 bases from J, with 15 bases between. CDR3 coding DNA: TGTGCCTCCGGACGGGGTCTTAATGAGCAGTTCTTC. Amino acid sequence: CASGRGLNEQFF.

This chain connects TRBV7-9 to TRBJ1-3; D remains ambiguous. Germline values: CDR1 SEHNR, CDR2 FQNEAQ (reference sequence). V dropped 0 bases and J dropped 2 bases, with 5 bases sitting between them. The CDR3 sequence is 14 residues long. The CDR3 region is CASSLALAGNTIYF. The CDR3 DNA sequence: TGTGCCAGCAGCTTAGCCCTCGCTGGAAACACCATATATTTT.

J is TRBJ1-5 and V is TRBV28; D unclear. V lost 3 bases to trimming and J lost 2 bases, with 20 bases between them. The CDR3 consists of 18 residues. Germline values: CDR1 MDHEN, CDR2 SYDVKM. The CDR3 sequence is CASSLVIRGTGGNQPQHF. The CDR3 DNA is TGTGCCAGCAGTTTGGTTATACGGGGTACGGGTGGCAATCAGCCCCAGCATTTT.

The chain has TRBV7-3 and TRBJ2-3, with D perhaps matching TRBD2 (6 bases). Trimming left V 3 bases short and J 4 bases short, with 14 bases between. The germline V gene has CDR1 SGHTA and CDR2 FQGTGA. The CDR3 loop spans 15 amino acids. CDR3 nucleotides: TGTGCCAGCAGCTTCGGGGGAGTGAACCCAGATACGCAGTATTTT. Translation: CASSFGGVNPDTQYF.

This CDR3 is CASSVLSGAPNEQYF. The CDR3 nucleotides are TGTGCCAGCAGCGTATTGTCAGGGGCGCCGAACGAGCAGTACTTC. J is TRBJ2-7 and V is TRBV9; perhaps TRBD1 as D (6 bases). This CDR3 contains 15 residues. Germline V lookup: CDR1 SGDLS, CDR2 YYNGEE. The V end lost 1 base, the J end lost 5 bases, and 16 bases lay between the germline ends.

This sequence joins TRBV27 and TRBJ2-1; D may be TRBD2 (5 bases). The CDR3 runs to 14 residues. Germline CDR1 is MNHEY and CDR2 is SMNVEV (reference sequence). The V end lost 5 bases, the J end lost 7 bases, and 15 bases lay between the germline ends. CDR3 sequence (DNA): TGTGCCAGCAGTCTTCTAAACGGGAATAATGAGCAGTTCTTC. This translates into CASSLLNGNNEQFF.

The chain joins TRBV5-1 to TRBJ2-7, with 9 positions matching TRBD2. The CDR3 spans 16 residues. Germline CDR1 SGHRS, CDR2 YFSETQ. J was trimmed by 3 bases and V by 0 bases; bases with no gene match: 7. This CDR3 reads CASSLVASGIIYEQYF. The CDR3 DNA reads TGCGCCAGCAGCTTGGTGGCTAGCGGGATTATCTACGAGCAGTACTTC.

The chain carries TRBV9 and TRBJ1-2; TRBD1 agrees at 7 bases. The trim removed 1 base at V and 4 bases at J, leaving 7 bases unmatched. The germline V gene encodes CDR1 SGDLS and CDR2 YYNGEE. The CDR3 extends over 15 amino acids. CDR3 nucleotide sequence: TGTGCCAGCAGCGTAACCGGGACAGAGACCTATGGCTACACCTTC. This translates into CASSVTGTETYGYTF.

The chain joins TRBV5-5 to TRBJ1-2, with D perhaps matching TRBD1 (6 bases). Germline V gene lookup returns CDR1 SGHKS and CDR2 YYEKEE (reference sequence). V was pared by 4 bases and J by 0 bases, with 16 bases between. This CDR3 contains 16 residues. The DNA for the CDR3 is TGTGCCAGCAGCCCACGACAGGCGCCCTCTAACTATGGCTACACCTTC. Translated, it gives CASSPRQAPSNYGYTF.

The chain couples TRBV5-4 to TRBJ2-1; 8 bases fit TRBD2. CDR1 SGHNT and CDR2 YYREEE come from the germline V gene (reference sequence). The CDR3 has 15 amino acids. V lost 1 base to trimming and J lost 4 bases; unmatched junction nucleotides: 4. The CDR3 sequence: CASSLKRESYNEQFF. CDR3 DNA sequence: TGTGCCAGCAGCTTGAAGCGGGAGAGTTACAATGAGCAGTTCTTC. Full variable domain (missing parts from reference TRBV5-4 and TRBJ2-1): ETGVTQSPTHLIKTRGQQVTLRCSSQSGHNTVSWYQQALGQGPQFIFQYYREEENGRGNFPPRFSGLQFPNYSSELNVNALELDDSALYLCASSLKRESYNEQFFGPGTRLTVL.

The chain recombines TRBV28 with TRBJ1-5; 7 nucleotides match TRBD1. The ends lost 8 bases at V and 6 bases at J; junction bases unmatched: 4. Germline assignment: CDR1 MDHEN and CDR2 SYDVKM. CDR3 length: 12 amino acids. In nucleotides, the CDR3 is TGTGCCAGCCTTAGGGGGCTTCAGCCCCAGCATTTT. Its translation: CASLRGLQPQHF.

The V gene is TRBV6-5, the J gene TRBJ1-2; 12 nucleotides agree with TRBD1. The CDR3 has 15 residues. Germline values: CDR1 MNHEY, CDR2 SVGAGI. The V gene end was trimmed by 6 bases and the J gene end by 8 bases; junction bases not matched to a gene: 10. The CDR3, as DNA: TGTGCCAGCAGCCCCCCGGGACAGGGGGCGGGAGGCTACACCTTC. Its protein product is CASSPPGQGAGGYTF.

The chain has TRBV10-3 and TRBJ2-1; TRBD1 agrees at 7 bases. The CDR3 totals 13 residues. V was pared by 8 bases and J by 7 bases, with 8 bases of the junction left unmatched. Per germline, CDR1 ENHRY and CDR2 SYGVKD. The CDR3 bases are TGTGCCATCTCGCAGGGGGTTATGAATGAGCAGTTCTTC. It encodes CAISQGVMNEQFF.

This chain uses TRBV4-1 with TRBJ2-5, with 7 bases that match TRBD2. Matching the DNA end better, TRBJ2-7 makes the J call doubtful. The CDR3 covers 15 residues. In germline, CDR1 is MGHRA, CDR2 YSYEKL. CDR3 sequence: CASSLSGLSSYEQYF. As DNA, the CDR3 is TGCGCCAGCAGCCTTAGCGGGCTAAGCTCCTACGAGCAGTACTTC.

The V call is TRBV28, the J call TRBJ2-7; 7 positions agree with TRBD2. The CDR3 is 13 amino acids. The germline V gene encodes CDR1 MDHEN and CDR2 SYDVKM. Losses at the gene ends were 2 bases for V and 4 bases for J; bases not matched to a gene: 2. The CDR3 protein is CASSLGREYEQYF. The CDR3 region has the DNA TGTGCCAGCAGTTTAGGGAGGGAATACGAGCAGTACTTC. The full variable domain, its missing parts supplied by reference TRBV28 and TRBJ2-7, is DVKVTQSSRYLVKRTGEKVFLECVQDMDHENMFWYRQDPGLGLRLIYFSYDVKMKEKGDIPEGYSVSREKKERFSLILESASTNQTSMYLCASSLGREYEQYFGPGTRLTVT.

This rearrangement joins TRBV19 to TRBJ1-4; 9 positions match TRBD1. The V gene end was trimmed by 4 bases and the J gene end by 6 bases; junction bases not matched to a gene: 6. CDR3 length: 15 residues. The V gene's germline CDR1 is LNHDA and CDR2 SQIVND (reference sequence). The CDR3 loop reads CASSTVRQGDEKLFF. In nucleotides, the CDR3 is TGTGCCAGTAGTACAGTTCGACAGGGGGATGAAAAACTGTTTTTT.